This T cell receptor beta chain stems from a study of T cell responses to AZD1222 COVID-19 vaccine. The CDR3 extends over 11 amino acids. Between the trimmed V and J ends, which lost 3 bases and 8 bases, there was a span of 3 bases. Per germline, CDR1 KGHDR and CDR2 SFDVKD. Study-wide results and caveats: Donors skewed white British and female; clonal diversity was possibly underestimated.

Second-dose groups at about 4 or about 12 weeks were pooled. This clone was counted once. The antigen remains undetermined. Profiling relied on immunoSEQ multiplex PCR, and the TCRdb table lists in-frame clones only, not all of them. The sample contains about 99,000 clones, about nine tenths of which appear only once. This sample comprised peripheral blood, obtained 28 days after the second AZD1222 dose. This sequence joins TRBV24-1 and TRBJ2-2; D ambiguous. The sequence came from an adult who received the AZD1222 COVID-19 vaccine. The CDR3 DNA sequence: TGTGCCACCAGTGATAGTGGGGAGCTGTTTTTT. It codes for CATSDSGELFF.